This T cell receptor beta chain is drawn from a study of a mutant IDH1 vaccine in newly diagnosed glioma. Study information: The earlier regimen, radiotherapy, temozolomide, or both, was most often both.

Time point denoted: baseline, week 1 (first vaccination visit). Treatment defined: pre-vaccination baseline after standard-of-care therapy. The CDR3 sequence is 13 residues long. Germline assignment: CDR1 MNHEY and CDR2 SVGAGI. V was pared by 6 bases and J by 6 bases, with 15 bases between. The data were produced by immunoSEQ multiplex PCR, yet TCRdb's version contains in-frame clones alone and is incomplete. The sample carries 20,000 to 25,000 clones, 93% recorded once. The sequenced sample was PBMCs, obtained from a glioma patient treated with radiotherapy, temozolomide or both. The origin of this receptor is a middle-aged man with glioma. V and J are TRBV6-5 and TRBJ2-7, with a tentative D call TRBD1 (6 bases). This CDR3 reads CASRPTGNGEQYF. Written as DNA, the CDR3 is TGTGCCAGCAGACCCACAGGGAACGGCGAGCAGTACTTC.